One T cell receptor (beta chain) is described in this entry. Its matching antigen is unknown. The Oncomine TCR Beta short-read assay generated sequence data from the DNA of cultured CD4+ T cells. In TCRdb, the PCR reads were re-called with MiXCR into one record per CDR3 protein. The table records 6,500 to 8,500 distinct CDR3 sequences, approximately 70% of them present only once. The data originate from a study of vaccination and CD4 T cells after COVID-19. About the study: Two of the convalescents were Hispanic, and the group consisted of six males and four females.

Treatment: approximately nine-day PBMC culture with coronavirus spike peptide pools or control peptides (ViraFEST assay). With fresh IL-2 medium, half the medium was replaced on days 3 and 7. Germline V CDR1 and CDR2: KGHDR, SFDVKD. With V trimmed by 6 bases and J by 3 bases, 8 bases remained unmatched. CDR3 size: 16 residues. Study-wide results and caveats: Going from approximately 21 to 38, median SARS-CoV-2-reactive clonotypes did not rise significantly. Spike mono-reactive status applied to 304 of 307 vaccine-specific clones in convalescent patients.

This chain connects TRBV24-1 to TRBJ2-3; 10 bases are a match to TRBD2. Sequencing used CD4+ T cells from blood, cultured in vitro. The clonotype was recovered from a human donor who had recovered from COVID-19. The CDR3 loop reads CATSFTSGKGTDTQYF. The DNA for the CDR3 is TGTGCCACCAGTTTCACTAGCGGGAAGGGGACAGATACGCAGTATTTT.